Listed below are T cell receptor beta chains from one sample, sequenced in a study of blood T cell repertoires in COVID-19. Here immunoSEQ multiplex PCR was the method, and the copy in TCRdb shows in-frame clones only, minus some. Found here are under 250,000 clones, 70% to 90% of them singletons; the top ten hold 3% to 3.5%. The source material was peripheral blood. Every receptor here comes from a man between 18 and 35 years old with active or convalescent COVID-19. The CDR3 runs from the conserved cysteine through the conserved F or W. D genes are given only for firm matches. Part of the rows lack a size; the others show once, few, many or a class for expanded clones.

j_call,d_call,v_call,clone_size,cdr3_nt,cdr3_aa
TRBJ2-2,TRBD2,TRBV9,NA,TGTGCCAGCAGCCTCGCTAGCGGATTGGCCGGGGAGCTGTTTTTT,CASSLASGLAGELFF
TRBJ1-2,TRBD1,TRBV7-2,NA,TGTGCCAGCAGCTTGATGACAGGGGGCGACTATGGCTACACCTTC,CASSLMTGGDYGYTF
TRBJ2-3,TRBD2,TRBV9,once,TGTGCCAGCAGCGCGGGAGCGGGAGGGCTACCAGATACGCAGTATTTT,CASSAGAGGLPDTQYF
TRBJ1-1,NA,TRBV20-1,NA,TGCAGTGCGTCAGAGGACACTGAAGCTTTCTTT,CSASEDTEAFF
TRBJ1-1,NA,TRBV29-1,NA,TGCAGCGTTACGATACAGAGTGAAACTGAAGCTTTCTTT,CSVTIQSETEAFF
TRBJ2-1,NA,TRBV14,NA,TGTGCCAGCAGCCTTACGAGGACCTACAATGAGCAGTTCTTC,CASSLTRTYNEQFF
TRBJ2-5,NA,TRBV28,NA,TGTGCCAGCAGTAAAGTACGGCAAGAGACCCAGTACTTC,CASSKVRQETQYF
TRBJ2-7,NA,TRBV28,NA,TGTGCCAGCAGTATCAGCGGCCCGAGCTCCTACGAGCAGTACTTC,CASSISGPSSYEQYF
TRBJ1-1,NA,TRBV2,NA,TGTGCCACCCGGAGATGGCAGCAGAACACTGAAGCTTTCTTT,CATRRWQQNTEAFF
TRBJ2-1,TRBD2,TRBV6-2/TRBV6-3,NA,TGTGCCAGCAGCCGAACTAGCGGGGATTACAATGAGCAGTTCTTC,CASSRTSGDYNEQFF
TRBJ1-1,TRBD1,TRBV7-9,NA,TGTGCCAGCAGCCCGACAGGGAACGCTGAAGCTTTCTTT,CASSPTGNAEAFF
TRBJ1-3,TRBD1,TRBV30,few,TGTGCCTGGAGGTCGCCGGGACAGGGAAACACCATATATTTT,CAWRSPGQGNTIYF
TRBJ2-3,NA,TRBV5-1,NA,TGCGCCAGCAGCTTTAGTAGATCAGATACGCAGTATTTT,CASSFSRSDTQYF
TRBJ1-2,NA,TRBV2,NA,TGTGCCAGCAGTGAAGGTCAGGGAAAACAAGGCTACACCTTC,CASSEGQGKQGYTF
TRBJ2-1,TRBD2,TRBV4-2,once,TGTGCCAGCAGCCAAGGGGCTAGCGGGACCCCCGGGGAGCAGTTCTTC,CASSQGASGTPGEQFF
TRBJ2-3,NA,TRBV2,NA,TGTGCCAGCATTTACCGGGACTCCACAGATACGCAGTATTTT,CASIYRDSTDTQYF